Listed below are T cell receptor beta chains from one sample, sequenced in a study of response to subunit inactivated influenza vaccine. TCRdb called the RT-PCR reads again in MiXCR, with one record for every CDR3 protein. The data show roughly 650,000 distinct CDR3 sequences, around 14% seen once. Material: PBMCs from blood, obtained 11 to 12 days after vaccination. The receptors were gathered from a man between 45 and 60 years old who received an inactivated influenza vaccine. Each CDR3 is given with its conserved first and last residue. D genes are given only for firm matches. Clone size is given for some rows only: seen once, a few or many times, or a class if the clone is expanded.

NA,TRBV6-5,NA,TRBJ2-5,TGTGCCAGCAGTTATGACCCAGCTAAGGGGGGGTCTTTGGAGACCCAGTACTTC,CASSYDPAKGGSLETQYF
TRBD2,TRBV7-9,few,TRBJ2-5,TGTGCCAGCAGCTCTAACCTGGCGGGAGGGCAGACCCAGTACTTC,CASSSNLAGGQTQYF
NA,TRBV7-2,NA,TRBJ1-5,TGTGCCAGCAGCTTATACGGTGCAGGGGTTAATCAGCCCCAGCATTTT,CASSLYGAGVNQPQHF
TRBD1,TRBV4-1,NA,TRBJ2-7,TGCGCCAGCAGCCAAGATCGCGGGACAGGGGGCTACGAGCAGTACTTC,CASSQDRGTGGYEQYF
NA,TRBV28,NA,TRBJ2-7,TGTGCCAGCAAGATATCCCAGGGGCCCTCCTACGAGCAGTACTTC,CASKISQGPSYEQYF
TRBD2,TRBV29-1,few,TRBJ2-7,TGCAGCGTTGAGGGGTCGACTAGCGGGTACTACGAGCAGTACTTC,CSVEGSTSGYYEQYF
TRBD2,TRBV9,few,TRBJ2-1,TGTGCCAGCAGCGCCGAGGGACTAGCGGGAGGGGCCTACAATGAGCAGTTCTTC,CASSAEGLAGGAYNEQFF
TRBD1,TRBV5-1,many,TRBJ2-5,TGCGCCAGCAGCCGGACAGGGGACCAAGAGACCCAGTACTTC,CASSRTGDQETQYF
NA,TRBV5-1,few,TRBJ1-1,TGCGCCAGCAGCTTTGGTTGGGGAAGTGACCTTGAAGCTTTCTTT,CASSFGWGSDLEAFF
NA,TRBV15,NA,TRBJ2-2,TGTGCCACCAGCCCCCCGCGGGGACGATATACCGGGGAGCTGTTTTTT,CATSPPRGRYTGELFF
NA,TRBV5-4,NA,TRBJ2-1,TGTGCCAGCAGCTCTTCGGGGGAGAATGAGCAGTTCTTC,CASSSSGENEQFF
NA,TRBV19,NA,TRBJ2-1,TGTGCCAGTACCATGACAGGTACCTCCTACAGTGAGCAGTTCTTC,CASTMTGTSYSEQFF
NA,TRBV7-9,few,TRBJ2-3,TGTGCCAGCCGGGCGGGGGCCTATAGCACAGATACGCAGTATTTT,CASRAGAYSTDTQYF
NA,TRBV12-3/TRBV12-4,NA,TRBJ1-4,TGTGCCAGCTCCTGGGGGGGCCTTAATGAAAAACTGTTTTTT,CASSWGGLNEKLFF
NA,TRBV20-1,NA,TRBJ2-5,TGCAGTGCTAGAGAGAGTGGGTGGAACCAAGAGACCCAGTACTTC,CSARESGWNQETQYF
NA,TRBV29-1,many,TRBJ2-3,TGCAGCGTTGTCAGAGGCACAGATACGCAGTATTTT,CSVVRGTDTQYF
NA,TRBV28,NA,TRBJ2-7,TGTGCCAGCAGTACCACCGGGACATTCCCCTACGAGCAGTACTTC,CASSTTGTFPYEQYF
NA,TRBV11-2,few,TRBJ1-2,TGTGCCAGCAGCTCGGACAGCCTAGGGTCCTATGGCTACACCTTC,CASSSDSLGSYGYTF
TRBD2,TRBV6-1,many,TRBJ2-1,TGTGCCAGCAGCAGGGGGGGACTAGCTGTTCAGGAGCAGTTCTTC,CASSRGGLAVQEQFF
NA,TRBV7-9,NA,TRBJ1-6,TGTGCCAGCAGCTCGGAGACAGGCTCAGCACCCCTCCACTTT,CASSSETGSAPLHF
NA,TRBV24-1,few,TRBJ2-5,TGTGCCACCGAGGGGGGTCCTCCACGGCAAGAGACCCAGTACTTC,CATEGGPPRQETQYF
TRBD1,TRBV6-5,NA,TRBJ2-2,TGTGCCAGCAGTTACGACAGGGGGCGGTCCGGGGAGCTGTTTTTT,CASSYDRGRSGELFF
NA,TRBV6-2/TRBV6-3,NA,TRBJ1-1,TGTGCCAGCACGGTCCAGGGGTTCACTGAAGCTTTCTTT,CASTVQGFTEAFF
NA,TRBV4-1,few,TRBJ1-5,TGCGCCAGCAGCCAAGATGGGGGGTACGGCAATCAGCCCCAGCATTTT,CASSQDGGYGNQPQHF
TRBD2,TRBV12-3/TRBV12-4,NA,TRBJ2-5,TGTGCCAGCTCCCGGGCGAGCGGGAGCCTGGAGACCCAGTACTTC,CASSRASGSLETQYF
NA,TRBV4-2,few,TRBJ2-5,TGTGCCAGCAGCCAAGATGTGGGGGTAGGGGAGACCCAGTACTTC,CASSQDVGVGETQYF
TRBD1,TRBV7-9,many,TRBJ1-4,TGTGCCAGCAGCCTCTGGACAGGGGGCAGGGCTAATGAAAAACTGTTTTTT,CASSLWTGGRANEKLFF
NA,TRBV20-1,few,TRBJ2-3,TGCAGTGCTAGGCCCCTCGCGCCTAGCACAGATACGCAGTATTTT,CSARPLAPSTDTQYF
NA,TRBV15,NA,TRBJ2-7,TGTGCCACCAGCAGGTTCCCCCTAGCGAGCTCCTACGAGCAGTACTTC,CATSRFPLASSYEQYF
NA,TRBV27,few,TRBJ2-5,TGTGCCAGCAGTTTAATCGTCCCTGGGCGGCAAGAGACCCAGTACTTC,CASSLIVPGRQETQYF
TRBD2,TRBV29-1,few,TRBJ2-5,TGCAGCGTCCACCTAGCGGGAGGGGCAGAGACCCAGTACTTC,CSVHLAGGAETQYF
NA,TRBV15,NA,TRBJ2-5,TGTGCCACCAGCAGCAACAGGCAATACCGGACAGAGACCCAGTACTTC,CATSSNRQYRTETQYF
NA,TRBV6-2/TRBV6-3,NA,TRBJ2-3,TGTGCCAGCAGTTACTCGATGTTCGGAGTCACAGATACGCAGTATTTT,CASSYSMFGVTDTQYF
NA,TRBV4-3,NA,TRBJ2-7,TGCGCCAGCAGCCCAGAATATAGTAGCGGAGGGGACTACGAGCAGTACTTC,CASSPEYSSGGDYEQYF
TRBD1,TRBV6-2/TRBV6-3,NA,TRBJ2-5,TGTGCCAGCAGACAATCAGGGACAGGGAAAGAGACCCAGTACTTC,CASRQSGTGKETQYF
TRBD1,TRBV7-8,few,TRBJ1-2,TGTGCCAGCAGTGGGACAGTGAGGAACTATGGCTACACCTTC,CASSGTVRNYGYTF
NA,TRBV29-1,NA,TRBJ2-4,TGCAGCGTTAAGGGCCACCTAGCCAAAAACATTCAGTACTTC,CSVKGHLAKNIQYF
NA,TRBV7-8,few,TRBJ1-4,TGTGCCAGCACCCCGCGCCTTAATGAAAAACTGTTTTTT,CASTPRLNEKLFF
TRBD2,TRBV7-9,few,TRBJ2-2,TGTGCCAGCAGCGGGACTAGACTCACCGGGGAGCTGTTTTTT,CASSGTRLTGELFF
NA,TRBV7-9,NA,TRBJ1-3,TGTGCCAGCAGCCTGACTACCCAGGTCTCTGGAAACACCATATATTTT,CASSLTTQVSGNTIYF
TRBD2,TRBV20-1,NA,TRBJ2-7,TGCAGTGCCCATAGCGGGGGGGCAGGCGAGCAGTACTTC,CSAHSGGAGEQYF
TRBD2,TRBV29-1,many,TRBJ2-2,TGCAGCGCCAGGACTAGGAACACCGGGGAGCTGTTTTTT,CSARTRNTGELFF